This T cell receptor (beta chain) was retrieved from a study of blood T cell repertoires in COVID-19. Study details: Acute and convalescent COVID-19 samples came from the United States, Italy and Spain. In each case, the material was cDNA or gDNA derived from T cells, B-cell-depleted T cells, or PBMCs.

Only one count was recorded for this clone. This CDR3 is 13 amino acids long. The germline gives CDR1 ENHRY, CDR2 SYGVKD. Trimming pared 8 bases from V and 10 bases from J, leaving 15 bases between. In the source study's methods: Researchers report that nucleated cell counts were estimated from reference gene primer amplification. This table comes from immunoSEQ multiplex PCR, and its TCRdb copy is limited to in-frame clones, with some not included. The V and J calls and clone size are taken from that table; D and trimming were inferred from the DNA. The table records roughly 100,000 clones, approximately 83% of them present only once.

The receptor's source is a man over 45 with acute or convalescent COVID-19. Sequenced input: peripheral blood. V is TRBV10-3 and J is TRBJ1-6; TRBD1 is a possible D gene (6 bases). The CDR3 is CAIGDKAQSPLHF. The CDR3 DNA reads as TGTGCCATCGGGGACAAGGCACAGTCACCCCTCCACTTT.